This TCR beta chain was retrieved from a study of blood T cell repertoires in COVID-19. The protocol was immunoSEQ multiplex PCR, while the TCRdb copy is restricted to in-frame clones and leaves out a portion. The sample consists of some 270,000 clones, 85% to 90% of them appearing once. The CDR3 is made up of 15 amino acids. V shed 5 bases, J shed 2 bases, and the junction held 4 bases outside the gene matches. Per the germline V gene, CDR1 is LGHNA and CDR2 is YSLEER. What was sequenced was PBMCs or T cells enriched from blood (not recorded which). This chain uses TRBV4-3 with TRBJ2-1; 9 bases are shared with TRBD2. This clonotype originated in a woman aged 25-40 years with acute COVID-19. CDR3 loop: CASSELAGTYNEQFF. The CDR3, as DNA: TGCGCCAGCAGCGAACTAGCGGGCACCTACAATGAGCAGTTCTTC.